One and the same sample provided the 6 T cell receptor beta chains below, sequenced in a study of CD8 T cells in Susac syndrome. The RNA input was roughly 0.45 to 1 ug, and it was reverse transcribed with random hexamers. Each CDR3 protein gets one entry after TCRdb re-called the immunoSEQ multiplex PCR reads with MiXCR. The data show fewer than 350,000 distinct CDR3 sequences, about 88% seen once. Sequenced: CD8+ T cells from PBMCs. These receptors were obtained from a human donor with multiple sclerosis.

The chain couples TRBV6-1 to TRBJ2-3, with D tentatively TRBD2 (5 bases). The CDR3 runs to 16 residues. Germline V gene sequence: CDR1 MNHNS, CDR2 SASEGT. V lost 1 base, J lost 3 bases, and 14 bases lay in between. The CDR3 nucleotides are TGTGCCAGCAGTGAAGATTCGGCGCGGAGGACAGATACGCAGTATTTT. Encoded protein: CASSEDSARRTDTQYF.

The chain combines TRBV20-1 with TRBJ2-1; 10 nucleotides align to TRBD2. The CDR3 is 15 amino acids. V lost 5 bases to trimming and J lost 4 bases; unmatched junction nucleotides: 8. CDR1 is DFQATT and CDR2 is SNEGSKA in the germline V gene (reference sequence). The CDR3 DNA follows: TGCAGTGCTGCCCAAGCGGGGGGGACTTACAATGAGCAGTTCTTC. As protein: CSAAQAGGTYNEQFF.

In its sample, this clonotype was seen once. CDR3 loop: CASTWTGTGTATNEKLFF. The CDR3 coding sequence is TGTGCCAGCACCTGGACAGGAACGGGGACGGCAACTAATGAAAAACTGTTTTTT. The chain uses TRBV5-6 and TRBJ1-4; the match to TRBD1 covers 7 bases. Germline lookup yields CDR1 SGHDT and CDR2 YYEEEE. The CDR3 is 18 amino acids. V lost 6 bases to trimming and J lost 0 bases; unmatched junction nucleotides: 14.

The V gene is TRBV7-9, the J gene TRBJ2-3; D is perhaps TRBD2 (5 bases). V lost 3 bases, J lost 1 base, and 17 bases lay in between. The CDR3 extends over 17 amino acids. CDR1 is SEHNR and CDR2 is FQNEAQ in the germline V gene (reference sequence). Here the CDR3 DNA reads TGTGCCAGCAGCTTCGGAGCGGAAGGAGAGGGCACAGATACGCAGTATTTT. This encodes CASSFGAEGEGTDTQYF.

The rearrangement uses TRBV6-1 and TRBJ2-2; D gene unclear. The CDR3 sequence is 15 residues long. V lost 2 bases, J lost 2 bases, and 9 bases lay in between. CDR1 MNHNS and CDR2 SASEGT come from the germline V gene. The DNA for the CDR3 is TGTGCCAGCAGTGAACTACTCGGTAACACCGGGGAGCTGTTTTTT. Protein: CASSELLGNTGELFF.

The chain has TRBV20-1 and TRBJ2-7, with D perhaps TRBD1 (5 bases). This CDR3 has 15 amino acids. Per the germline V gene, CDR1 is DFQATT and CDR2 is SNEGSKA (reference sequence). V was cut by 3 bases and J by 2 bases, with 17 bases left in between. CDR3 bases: TGCAGTGCTAGGGGCAGGGCTCCGGTTCCCTACGAGCAGTACTTC. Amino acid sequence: CSARGRAPVPYEQYF.